The clone carrying this T cell receptor (beta chain) appeared a few times. Its antigen is still unknown. The CDR3 is 15 residues long. CDR1 and CDR2 (germline): SGHTA, FQGTGA. V was trimmed by 8 bases and J by 6 bases, leaving 19 bases between them. Template switching added a universal primer site, and cDNA bore unique molecular identifiers. In TCRdb, the 5' RACE reads were re-called with MiXCR into one record per CDR3 protein. The sample carries about 810,000 distinct CDR3 sequences, 9% to 15% recorded once. The data stem from a study of identical twins. Study-level points and caveats: Modeled out-of-frame TCR alpha sharing in monozygotic twins fell below observed levels.

This sample was shared with a second study, whose subject was yellow fever vaccine responses in identical twins.

This chain links TRBV7-3 with TRBJ2-2; the D gene is possibly TRBD2 (6 bases). The receptor was isolated from a woman aged 18-29 years in good health. The sample taken for sequencing was PBMCs. The CDR3 loop reads CASAPVGGTAGELFF. CDR3 coding DNA: TGTGCCAGCGCCCCCGTGGGAGGCACGGCCGGGGAGCTGTTTTTT.